The 25 T cell receptor beta chains in this list originate from one sample, sequenced in a study of blood T cell repertoires in COVID-19. Clones were read by immunoSEQ multiplex PCR, and TCRdb kept only the in-frame ones, dropping some. In the table there are some 58,000 clones, roughly three quarters of which are singletons. Material for sequencing was peripheral blood. The origin of the receptors is a human donor in a cohort sampled during active COVID-19.

The table lists this clone with a count of one. The chain uses TRBV7-2 and TRBJ1-2; 9 nucleotides line up with TRBD1. The germline V gene has CDR1 SGHTA and CDR2 FQGNSA. Losses at the gene ends were 1 base for V and 1 base for J; bases not matched to a gene: 7. The CDR3 loop spans 17 amino acids. Here the CDR3 DNA reads TGTGCCAGCAGCTTAGGGACAGGGGAGGGCGGTAACTATGGCTACACCTTC. This encodes CASSLGTGEGGNYGYTF. Supplemented by reference TRBV7-2 and TRBJ1-2, the full variable domain reads GAGVSQSPSNKVTEKGKDVELRCDPISGHTALYWYRQSLGQGLEFLIYFQGNSAPDKSGLPSDRFSAERTGGSVSTLTIQRTQQEDSAVYLCASSLGTGEGGNYGYTFGSGTRLTVV.

The chain employs TRBV18 and TRBJ2-3, with TRBD1 matching 7 bases. After removal of 3 bases from V and 1 base from J, the junction contained 4 bases not matched to a gene. The CDR3 has 15 residues. In germline, CDR1 is KGHSH, CDR2 LQKENI. Here the CDR3 DNA reads TGTGCCAGCTCACCGGGACAGTTTCGCACAGATACGCAGTATTTT. It yields the protein CASSPGQFRTDTQYF.

This rearrangement joins TRBV9 to TRBJ2-3; tentative D call: TRBD1 (6 bases). V lost 3 bases, J lost 6 bases, and 17 bases lay in between. The CDR3 sequence is 15 residues long. Germline lookup yields CDR1 SGDLS and CDR2 YYNGEE. The chain's CDR3 is CASSARGTAPDTQYF. For the CDR3, the DNA is TGTGCCAGCAGCGCTAGGGGGACGGCTCCGGATACGCAGTATTTT.

This clone showed up just a few times. CDR3 nucleotides: TGTGCCAGCAGCTTATACTCAGGGGAACGCAAAAACATTCAGTACTTC. It codes for CASSLYSGERKNIQYF. This chain joins TRBV7-9 and TRBJ2-4; a weak D match, TRBD1 (6 bases). The CDR3 covers 16 residues. The germline V and J ends were trimmed by 2 bases and 3 bases, with 14 bases remaining between them. Per the germline V gene, CDR1 is SEHNR and CDR2 is FQNEAQ (reference sequence).

The CDR3, as DNA: TGTGCCAGCAGCCCCCAGGGGACAGCGGGCTATGGCTACACCTTC. This encodes CASSPQGTAGYGYTF. V and J are TRBV9 and TRBJ1-2, with 7 bases matching TRBD1. This CDR3 has 15 residues. The V gene's germline CDR1 is SGDLS and CDR2 YYNGEE. J gave up 4 bases and V 4 bases, and 10 bases lay outside the gene matches.

CDR3 DNA: TGTGCCAGCAGCACGGACAGGGCCACAGATACGCAGTATTTT. Translated: CASSTDRATDTQYF. The J gene is TRBJ2-3, the V gene TRBV11-2, with TRBD1 matching over 8 bases. The length of the CDR3 is 14 residues. V was clipped by 5 bases and J by 2 bases; unmatched bases: 3. Germline V lookup: CDR1 SGHAT, CDR2 FQNNGV.

This CDR3 is CASSLTRTYNEQFF. DNA of the CDR3: TGTGCCAGCAGTTTGACACGGACCTACAATGAGCAGTTCTTC. This chain joins TRBV6-2 or TRBV6-3 and TRBJ2-1; D unresolved. V lost 4 bases and J 2 bases, leaving 9 bases between the germline ends. The CDR3 runs 14 residues. The germline V gene encodes CDR1 MNHEY and CDR2 SVGEGT.

The chain links TRBV5-1 to TRBJ2-1; TRBD2 agrees at 8 bases. This CDR3 region has 16 residues. CDR1 is SGHRS and CDR2 is YFSETQ in the germline V gene. Trimming took 2 bases from V and 5 from J; bases not matched to a gene: 9. The CDR3 loop reads CASSLGGTSSDNEQFF. In DNA, the CDR3 is TGCGCCAGCAGCTTAGGCGGGACTAGTAGCGACAATGAGCAGTTCTTC.

This sequence joins TRBV10-3 and TRBJ2-3, with D possibly matching TRBD1 (5 bases). Germline CDR1 reads ENHRY; CDR2 reads SYGVKD. V dropped 7 bases and J dropped 0 bases, with 8 bases sitting between them. This CDR3 spans 13 amino acids. CDR3 amino acids: CAITGKSTDTQYF. The CDR3 bases are TGTGCCATCACAGGGAAGAGCACAGATACGCAGTATTTT.

The V call is TRBV5-1, the J call TRBJ1-5, with TRBD1 as a possible D gene (6 bases). With 0 bases removed from V and 5 bases from J, the gap between germline ends came to 9 bases. Germline CDR1 is SGHRS and CDR2 is YFSETQ. The CDR3 runs 14 residues. The CDR3 nucleotides read TGCGCCAGCAGCTTGGGGGGGCGGGATCAGCCCCAGCATTTT. This translates into CASSLGGRDQPQHF.

J is TRBJ1-4 and V is TRBV15; a possible D gene is TRBD1 (5 bases). This CDR3 is 13 amino acids long. CDR1 LNHNV and CDR2 YYDKDF come from the germline V gene (reference sequence). Trimming cost V 1 base and J 8 bases, with 8 bases left between them. CDR3 sequence (DNA): TGTGCCACCAGCAGAGGGGGACTGGAAAAACTGTTTTTT. Translated: CATSRGGLEKLFF.

This chain links TRBV6-5 with TRBJ1-1, with TRBD1 matching over 7 bases. From germline, CDR1 is MNHEY and CDR2 SVGAGI. This CDR3 comprises 14 residues. Trimming took 7 bases from V and 2 from J; bases not matched to a gene: 7. The CDR3 sequence: CASTVQGINTEAFF. DNA of the CDR3: TGTGCCAGCACCGTACAGGGGATCAACACTGAAGCTTTCTTT.

The chain is built from TRBV9 and TRBJ2-7, with TRBD1 as a possible D gene (6 bases). V shed 0 bases and J shed 2 bases, with 12 bases lying between them. The CDR3 contains 15 residues. Germline loops: CDR1 SGDLS, CDR2 YYNGEE. CDR3 sequence (DNA): TGTGCCAGCAGCGTAGTCCCGGACAGTCCCTACGAGCAGTACTTC. This translates into CASSVVPDSPYEQYF.

CDR3 in DNA: TGCAGCGTTGAAGAGCACAGGGCGAACACTGAAGCTTTCTTT. It translates to CSVEEHRANTEAFF. This rearrangement joins TRBV29-1 to TRBJ1-1, with D tentatively TRBD1 (6 bases). V lost 0 bases and J lost 1, with 9 bases in between. The germline V gene encodes CDR1 SQVTM and CDR2 ANQGSEA. The CDR3 extends over 14 amino acids.

This clone was picked up one time. The chain is built from TRBV5-1 and TRBJ2-7; tentative D call: TRBD1 (6 bases). Germline values: CDR1 SGHRS, CDR2 YFSETQ. The V end was cut by 2 bases, the J end by 2 bases, with 11 bases between. This CDR3 is 14 amino acids long. The DNA for the CDR3 is TGCGCCAGCAGCTTAACAGGGCAAACCTACGAGCAGTACTTC. This sequence encodes CASSLTGQTYEQYF.

This clone was detected ten times or more. This chain connects TRBV11-3 to TRBJ2-7; TRBD1 matches at 8 bases. V shed 5 bases and J 1 base; nucleotides not matched to a gene: 10. CDR1 and CDR2 from the germline V gene are SGHNT and YENEEA. This CDR3 region has 16 residues. CDR3 in amino acids: CASSLPGTGSSYEQYF. The CDR3 DNA sequence: TGTGCCAGCAGCCTGCCCGGGACAGGTTCTTCCTACGAGCAGTACTTC.

The V gene is TRBV10-3, the J gene TRBJ2-3; TRBD1 matches at 9 bases. Germline V lookup: CDR1 ENHRY, CDR2 SYGVKD. V shed 6 bases, J shed 3 bases, and the junction held 4 bases outside the gene matches. This CDR3 comprises 14 residues. The chain's CDR3 is CAIRSGQGTDTQYF. The DNA for the CDR3 is TGTGCCATCAGATCCGGACAGGGGACAGATACGCAGTATTTT.

This clone was counted at least ten times. This rearrangement joins TRBV5-4 to TRBJ2-5; TRBD2 matches 11 bases. The length of the CDR3 is 13 residues. Germline-derived CDR1 and CDR2 are SGHNT and YYREEE (reference sequence). V was pared by 3 bases and J by 5 bases, with 0 bases of the junction left unmatched. The CDR3 here is CASSWTSGETQYF. DNA for the CDR3: TGTGCCAGCAGCTGGACTAGCGGGGAGACCCAGTACTTC.

DNA of the CDR3: TGTGCCAGCAGCGTCTCGGGTCCCCAAGAGACCCAGTACTTC. It yields the protein CASSVSGPQETQYF. The V call is TRBV28, the J call TRBJ2-5; D gene unclear. Germline V CDR1 and CDR2: MDHEN, SYDVKM. This CDR3 contains 14 residues. The ends were cut back, 6 bases at V and 1 base at J, with 12 bases in the middle.

The CDR3 region is CASSQNREPNEKLFF. CDR3 coding DNA: TGTGCCAGCAGCCAAAACAGGGAACCTAATGAAAAACTGTTTTTT. The rearrangement joins TRBV11-2 to TRBJ1-4; possible D gene TRBD1, 6 bases. The CDR3 is made up of 15 amino acids. Germline values: CDR1 SGHAT, CDR2 FQNNGV. The V gene lost 5 bases and the J gene lost 3 bases, with 13 bases spanning the gap. Together with reference TRBV11-2 and TRBJ1-4, the CDR3 gives the full variable domain: EAGVAQSPRYKIIEKRQSVAFWCNPISGHATLYWYQQILGQGPKLLIQFQNNGVVDDSQLPKDRFSAERLKGVDSTLKIQPAKLEDSAVYLCASSQNREPNEKLFFGSGTQLSVL.

V usage is TRBV19 and J usage is TRBJ2-2; 7 nucleotides agree with TRBD2. CDR1 LNHDA and CDR2 SQIVND come from the germline V gene (reference sequence). The trim removed 7 bases at V and 4 bases at J, leaving 3 bases unmatched. The CDR3 length is 13 residues. CDR3 amino acids: CASKGRGTGELFF. CDR3 nucleotides: TGTGCCAGTAAAGGGAGGGGCACCGGGGAGCTGTTTTTT.

The chain combines TRBV30 with TRBJ2-2; unclear D gene. CDR1 and CDR2 from the germline V gene are GTSNPN and SVGIG (reference sequence). The CDR3 sequence is 16 residues long. Trimming removed 4 bases from V and 0 bases from J, with 15 bases in between. CDR3 sequence reads: CAWTSGALTNTGELFF. The CDR3 nucleotides are TGTGCCTGGACCTCGGGTGCACTTACGAACACCGGGGAGCTGTTTTTT.

This clone was detected once. The V gene is TRBV30, the J gene TRBJ2-5; D might be TRBD2 (6 bases). Germline loops: CDR1 GTSNPN, CDR2 SVGIG (reference sequence). Trimming took off 2 bases at V and 7 bases at J, with 17 bases between the two ends. The CDR3 length is 14 residues. The CDR3 DNA sequence: TGTGCCTGGAGTCGGGTTATGTACGGGGGGACCCAGTACTTC. Translation gives CAWSRVMYGGTQYF.

DNA for the CDR3: TGTGCCAGTAGACAGGGTTTTCAGCCCCAGCATTTT. Amino acids: CASRQGFQPQHF. The chain uses TRBV19 and TRBJ1-5; D may be TRBD1 (6 bases). V shed 6 bases and J shed 6 bases, with 9 bases lying between them. The CDR3 covers 12 residues. Germline CDR1 LNHDA, CDR2 SQIVND (reference sequence).

The table lists this clone with a few counts. The V call is TRBV5-6, the J call TRBJ1-2; 7 nucleotides agree with TRBD1. Germline V gene data show CDR1 as SGHDT and CDR2 as YYEEEE. The CDR3 totals 13 residues. With 1 base clipped from V and 10 bases from J, the junction kept 7 bases outside the gene matches. Written as DNA, the CDR3 is TGTGCCAGCAGCTTGTTAGGGACAGCCGCCTACACCTTC. Protein: CASSLLGTAAYTF.